This entry lists 4 T cell receptor beta chains sequenced from one sample in a study of Graves' ophthalmopathy and Graves' hyperthyroidism (dated by TCRdb to about 2018). TCRdb records Illumina HiSeq 2000 as the sequencer. For repertoire sequencing, TCR beta CDR3 regions were amplified from RNA transcripts. A first-round RT-PCR used HTBI primers with the Qiagen OneStep RT-PCR kit, followed by a second-round multiplex PCR, size selection and purification. TCRdb took the public reads, trimmed them with fastp at Q25, ran MiXCR for clone calling and kept in-frame beta chains. Entries are consolidated by CDR3 protein sequence, retaining the most common genes and DNA. This sample gives approximately 210,000 distinct CDR3 sequences in total; around 28% of them show up just once. Of the sample, 9.1% falls within the top ten clones. Sequencing was done on a sample of peripheral blood. These receptors were obtained from a man aged 45-65 years with Graves' ophthalmopathy. Donor details come from another sample of the same person, matched by shared clones.

In this sample, this clonotype turned up many times. V is TRBV11-2 and J is TRBJ2-5, with D possibly TRBD2 on 5 matching bases. There are 14 residues in the CDR3. Trimming left V 4 bases short and J 3 bases short, with 12 bases between. Germline CDR1 SGHAT, CDR2 FQNNGV. The CDR3 DNA follows: TGTGCCAGCAGCTCCACCCGGGGAGAAGAGACCCAGTACTTC. The encoded protein is CASSSTRGEETQYF.

V gene TRBV12-3 or TRBV12-4 combines with J gene TRBJ2-2; 8 nucleotides align to TRBD1. V trimming: 5 bases; J trimming: 7 bases; junction bases outside the gene matches: 6. The CDR3 loop spans 14 amino acids. The DNA for the CDR3 is TGTGCCAGCAGTCCCGACAGGGGTCTCGGGGAGCTGTTTTTT. Amino acid sequence: CASSPDRGLGELFF.

The CDR3 coding sequence is TGTGCCAGCACGGCCGGCGCTTCCTATAATTCACCCCTCCACTTT. This codes for CASTAGASYNSPLHF. The chain carries TRBV12-3 or TRBV12-4 and TRBJ1-6; unclear D gene. V shed 7 bases and J shed 1 base, with 11 bases lying between them. The CDR3 sequence is 15 residues long.

This clonotype was detected many times. The gene calls are TRBV19 and TRBJ1-5; the match to TRBD1 covers 7 bases. Germline V lookup: CDR1 LNHDA, CDR2 SQIVND (reference sequence). V lost 3 bases, J lost 0 bases, and 11 bases stayed unmatched. The length of the CDR3 is 18 residues. The CDR3 here is CASSIGGTASYSNQPQHF. CDR3 coding DNA: TGTGCCAGTAGTATTGGAGGGACAGCCTCTTATAGCAATCAGCCCCAGCATTTT.